This TCR beta chain was captured by sequencing in a study of cytomegalovirus exposure and HLA in healthy donors. Here immunoSEQ multiplex PCR was the method, and the copy in TCRdb shows in-frame clones only, minus some. The table records roughly 180,000 clones, 84% of them present only once. The CDR3 has 20 residues. J was trimmed by 0 bases and V by 1 base; bases with no gene match: 14. CDR1 is MDHEN, CDR2 SYDVKM, per germline. This clone was seen only once. This receptor was obtained from a man younger than 35 in good health and CMV-seropositive. The chain carries TRBV28 and TRBJ2-7, with 11 bases fitting TRBD1. Material for sequencing was PBMCs. The CDR3 protein is CASSLLGFGRGQGGSYEQYF. The CDR3 nucleotides read TGTGCCAGCAGTTTATTAGGGTTCGGGCGGGGACAGGGGGGCTCCTACGAGCAGTACTTC.